This T cell receptor (beta chain) was observed in a study of early T cells in non-severe SARS-CoV-2 infection. Study-wide background: Unsorted whole blood bulk RNA was sequenced, with unpaired chains. Whole-study findings and limits: In VDJdb matching, anti-spike CD8 responses were favored while private and CD4 specificities went missing.

CDR1 is SGHTA, CDR2 FQGNSA, per germline. This CDR3 spans 14 amino acids. V was clipped by 7 bases and J by 1 base; unmatched bases: 3. In its sample, this clonotype was seen many times. Its antigen is currently unknown. Individual cDNA molecules received unique molecular identifiers during library preparation. Each CDR3 protein is one row after TCRdb ran MiXCR on the 5' RACE reads. The sample carries 25,000 to 30,000 distinct CDR3 sequences, around 4.4% recorded once. The genes are TRBV7-2 and TRBJ2-4, with 8 bases lining up with TRBD2. This clonotype was sampled from an adult who was a healthcare worker with PCR-confirmed SARS-CoV-2 infection or an uninfected control (not recorded which). The sample taken for sequencing was whole blood. CDR3 coding DNA: TGTGCCAGCAAGCGGGAGAGGGCCAAAAACATTCAGTACTTC. As protein: CASKRERAKNIQYF.